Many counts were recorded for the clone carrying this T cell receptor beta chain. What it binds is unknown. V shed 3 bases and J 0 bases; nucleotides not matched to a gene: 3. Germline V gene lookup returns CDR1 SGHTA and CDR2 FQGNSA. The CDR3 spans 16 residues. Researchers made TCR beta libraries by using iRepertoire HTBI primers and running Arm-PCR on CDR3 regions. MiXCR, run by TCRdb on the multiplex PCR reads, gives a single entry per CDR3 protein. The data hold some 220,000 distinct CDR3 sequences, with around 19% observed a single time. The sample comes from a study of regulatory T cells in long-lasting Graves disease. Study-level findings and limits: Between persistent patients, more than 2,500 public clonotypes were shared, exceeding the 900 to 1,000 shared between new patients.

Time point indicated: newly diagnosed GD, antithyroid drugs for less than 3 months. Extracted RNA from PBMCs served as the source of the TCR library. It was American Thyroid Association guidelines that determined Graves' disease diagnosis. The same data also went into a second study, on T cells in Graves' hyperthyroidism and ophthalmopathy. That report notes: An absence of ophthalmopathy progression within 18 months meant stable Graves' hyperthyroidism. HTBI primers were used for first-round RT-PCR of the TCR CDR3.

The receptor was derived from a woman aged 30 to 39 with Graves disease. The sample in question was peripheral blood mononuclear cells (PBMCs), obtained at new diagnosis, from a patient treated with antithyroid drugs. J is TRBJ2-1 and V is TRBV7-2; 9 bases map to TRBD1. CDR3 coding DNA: TGTGCCAGCAGCTTGACAGGGGGTTACTCCTACAATGAGCAGTTCTTC. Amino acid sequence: CASSLTGGYSYNEQFF. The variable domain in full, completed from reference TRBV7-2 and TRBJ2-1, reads GAGVSQSPSNKVTEKGKDVELRCDPISGHTALYWYRQSLGQGLEFLIYFQGNSAPDKSGLPSDRFSAERTGGSVSTLTIQRTQQEDSAVYLCASSLTGGYSYNEQFFGPGTRLTVL.